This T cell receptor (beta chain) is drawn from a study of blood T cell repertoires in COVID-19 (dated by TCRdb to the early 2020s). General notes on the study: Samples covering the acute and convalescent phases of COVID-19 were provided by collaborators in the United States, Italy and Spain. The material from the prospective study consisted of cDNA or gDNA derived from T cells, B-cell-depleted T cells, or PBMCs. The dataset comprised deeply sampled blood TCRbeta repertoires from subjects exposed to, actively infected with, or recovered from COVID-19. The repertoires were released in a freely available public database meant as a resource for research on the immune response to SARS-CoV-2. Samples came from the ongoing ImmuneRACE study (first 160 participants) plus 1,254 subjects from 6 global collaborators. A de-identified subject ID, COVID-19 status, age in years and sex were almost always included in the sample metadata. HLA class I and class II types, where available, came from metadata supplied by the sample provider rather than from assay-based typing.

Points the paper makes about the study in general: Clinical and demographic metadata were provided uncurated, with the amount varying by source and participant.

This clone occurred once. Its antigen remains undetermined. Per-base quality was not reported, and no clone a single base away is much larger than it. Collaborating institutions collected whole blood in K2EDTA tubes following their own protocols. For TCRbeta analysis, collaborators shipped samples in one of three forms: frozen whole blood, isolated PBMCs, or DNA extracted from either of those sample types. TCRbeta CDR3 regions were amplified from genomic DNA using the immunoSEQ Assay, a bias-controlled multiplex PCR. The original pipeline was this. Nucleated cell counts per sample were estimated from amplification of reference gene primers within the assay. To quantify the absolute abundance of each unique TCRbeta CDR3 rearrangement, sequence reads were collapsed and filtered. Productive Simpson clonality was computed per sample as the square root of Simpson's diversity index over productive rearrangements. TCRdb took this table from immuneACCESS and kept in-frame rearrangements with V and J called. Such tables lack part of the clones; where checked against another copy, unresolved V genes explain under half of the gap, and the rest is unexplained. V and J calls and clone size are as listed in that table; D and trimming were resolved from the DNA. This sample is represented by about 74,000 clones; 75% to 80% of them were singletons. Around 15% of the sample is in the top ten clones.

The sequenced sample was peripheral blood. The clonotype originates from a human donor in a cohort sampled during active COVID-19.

DNA sequence: TGTGCCAGCAGCCAGGGCTCGGCGGGAGAAGGGTACGAGCAGTACTTC. This codes for CASSQGSAGEGYEQYF. Recombination connected TRBV4-2 to TRBJ2-7, with 7 central nucleotides matching TRBD2. Based on the germline V gene, the CDR1 and CDR2 sequences are LGHNA and YNFKEQ. The CDR3 covers 16 residues, taking in both the cysteine and the phenylalanine. Of the read, only the CDR3 DNA is kept; its 48 bases are in frame from base 1. The germline V and J ends show losses of 3 bases and 4 bases respectively, and no gene match explains 12 bases of the junction.